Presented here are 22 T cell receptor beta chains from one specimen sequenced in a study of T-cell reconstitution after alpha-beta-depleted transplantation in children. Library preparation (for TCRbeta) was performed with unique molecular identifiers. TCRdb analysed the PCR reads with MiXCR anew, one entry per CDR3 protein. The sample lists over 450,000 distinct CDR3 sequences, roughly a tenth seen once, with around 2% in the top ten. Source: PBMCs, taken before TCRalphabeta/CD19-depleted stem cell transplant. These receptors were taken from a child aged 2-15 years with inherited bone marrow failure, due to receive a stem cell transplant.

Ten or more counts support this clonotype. The CDR3 DNA follows: TGTGCCAGCAGTCCACAACTAGCGGTACCAGGAGAGACCCAGTACTTC. Translation gives CASSPQLAVPGETQYF. The chain is built from TRBV27 and TRBJ2-5; 8 positions agree with TRBD2. V lost 5 bases to trimming and J lost 4 bases; unmatched junction nucleotides: 12. The CDR3 is 16 amino acids. Germline CDR1 and CDR2: MNHEY and SMNVEV (reference sequence).

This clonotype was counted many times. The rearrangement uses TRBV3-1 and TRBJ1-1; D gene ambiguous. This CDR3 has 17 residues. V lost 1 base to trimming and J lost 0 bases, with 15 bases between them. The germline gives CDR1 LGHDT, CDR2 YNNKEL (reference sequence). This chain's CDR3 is CASSQGEIGYLNTEAFF. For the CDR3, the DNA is TGTGCCAGCAGCCAAGGGGAAATTGGGTATCTGAACACTGAAGCTTTCTTT.

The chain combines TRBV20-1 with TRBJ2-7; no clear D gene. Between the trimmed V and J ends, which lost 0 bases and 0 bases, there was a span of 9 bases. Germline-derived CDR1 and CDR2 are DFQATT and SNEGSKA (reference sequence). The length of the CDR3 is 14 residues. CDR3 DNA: TGCAGTGCTAGAGAATGGACGGACTCCTACGAGCAGTACTTC. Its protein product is CSAREWTDSYEQYF.

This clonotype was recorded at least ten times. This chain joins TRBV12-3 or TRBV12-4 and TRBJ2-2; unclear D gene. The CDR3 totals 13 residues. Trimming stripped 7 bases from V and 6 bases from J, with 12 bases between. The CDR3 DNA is TGTGCCAGCACCCCCGGGCCCGCCGGGGAGCTGTTTTTT. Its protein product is CASTPGPAGELFF.

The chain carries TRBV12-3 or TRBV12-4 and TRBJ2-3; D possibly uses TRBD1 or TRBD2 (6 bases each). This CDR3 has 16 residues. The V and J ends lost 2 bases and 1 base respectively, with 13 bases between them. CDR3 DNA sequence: TGTGCCAGCAGTTTACGGGGGCGGGACGGCACAGATACGCAGTATTTT. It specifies CASSLRGRDGTDTQYF.

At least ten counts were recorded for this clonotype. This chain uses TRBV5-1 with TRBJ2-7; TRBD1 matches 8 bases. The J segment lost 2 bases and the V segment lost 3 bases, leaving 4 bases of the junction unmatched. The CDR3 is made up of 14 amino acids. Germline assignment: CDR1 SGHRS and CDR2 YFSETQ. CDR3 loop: CASSWGDRTYEQYF. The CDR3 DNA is TGCGCCAGCAGCTGGGGGGACAGGACCTACGAGCAGTACTTC.

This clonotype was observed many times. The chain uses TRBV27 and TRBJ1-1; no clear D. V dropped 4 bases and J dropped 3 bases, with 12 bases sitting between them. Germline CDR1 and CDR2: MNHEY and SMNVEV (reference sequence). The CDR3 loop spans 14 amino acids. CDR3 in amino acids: CASSWRAVDTEAFF. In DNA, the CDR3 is TGTGCCAGCAGTTGGCGGGCGGTCGACACTGAAGCTTTCTTT.

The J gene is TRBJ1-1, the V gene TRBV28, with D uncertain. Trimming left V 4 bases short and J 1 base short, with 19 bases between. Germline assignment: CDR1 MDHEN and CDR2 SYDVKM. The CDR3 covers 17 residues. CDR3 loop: CASSSRALRKWNTEAFF. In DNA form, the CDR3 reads TGTGCCAGCAGTTCCCGGGCCCTACGGAAGTGGAACACTGAAGCTTTCTTT.

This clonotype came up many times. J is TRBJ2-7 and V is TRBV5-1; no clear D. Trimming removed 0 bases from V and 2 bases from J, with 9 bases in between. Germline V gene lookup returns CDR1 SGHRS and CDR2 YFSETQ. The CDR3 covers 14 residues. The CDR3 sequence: CASSLASNTYEQYF. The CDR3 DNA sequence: TGCGCCAGCAGCTTGGCGTCAAATACCTACGAGCAGTACTTC.

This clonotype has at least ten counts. CDR3: CASSLGRPHTGELFF. The CDR3 DNA follows: TGTGCCAGCAGCTTGGGTAGGCCACACACCGGGGAGCTGTTTTTT. V usage is TRBV7-9 and J usage is TRBJ2-2; D not certain. The CDR3 has 15 amino acids. Per germline, CDR1 SEHNR and CDR2 FQNEAQ (reference sequence). Trimming pared 3 bases from V and 3 bases from J, leaving 11 bases between.

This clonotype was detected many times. This CDR3 reads CSVEIVRESDTQYF. Written as DNA, the CDR3 is TGCAGCGTTGAAATTGTCAGAGAGTCAGATACGCAGTATTTT. The rearrangement links TRBV29-1 to TRBJ2-3; D ambiguous. The CDR3 extends over 14 amino acids. With 2 bases removed from V and 4 bases from J, the gap between germline ends came to 13 bases. Germline CDR1 SQVTM, CDR2 ANQGSEA.

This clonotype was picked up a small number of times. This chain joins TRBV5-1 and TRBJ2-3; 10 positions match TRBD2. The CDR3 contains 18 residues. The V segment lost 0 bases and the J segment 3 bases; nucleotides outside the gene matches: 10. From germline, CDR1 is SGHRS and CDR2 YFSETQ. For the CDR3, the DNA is TGCGCCAGCAGCTTGGCTACTTTAGCGGGAGGCCCTACAGATACGCAGTATTTT. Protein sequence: CASSLATLAGGPTDTQYF.

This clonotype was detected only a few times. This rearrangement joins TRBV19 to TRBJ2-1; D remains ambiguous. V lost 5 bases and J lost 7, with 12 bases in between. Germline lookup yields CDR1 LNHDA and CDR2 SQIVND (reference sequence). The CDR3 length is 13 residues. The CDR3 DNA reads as TGTGCCAGTAGTGCATGGGCTGTGAATGAGCAGTTCTTC. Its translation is CASSAWAVNEQFF.

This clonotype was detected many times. The CDR3 DNA follows: TGCAGCCTAGCCGCAAACTTGCGAAACACGCAGTATTTT. Its protein is CSLAANLRNTQYF. This chain joins TRBV20-1 and TRBJ2-3; a possible D gene is TRBD2 (5 bases). The CDR3 consists of 13 residues. Germline-derived CDR1 and CDR2 are DFQATT and SNEGSKA (reference sequence).

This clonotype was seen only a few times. The CDR3 DNA reads as TGCAGCGGAGCCGGACTCCTCCAAGAGACCCAGTACTTC. Translating gives CSGAGLLQETQYF. The rearrangement uses TRBV29-1 and TRBJ2-5; D might be TRBD2 (5 bases). This CDR3 region has 13 residues. V shed 7 bases and J shed 1 base, with 13 bases lying between them. Germline assignment: CDR1 SQVTM and CDR2 ANQGSEA.

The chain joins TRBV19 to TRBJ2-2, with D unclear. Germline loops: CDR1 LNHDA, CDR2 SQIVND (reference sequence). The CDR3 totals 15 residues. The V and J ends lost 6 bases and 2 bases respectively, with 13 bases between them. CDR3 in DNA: TGTGCCAGTAGCGTGGCTATATTCAACACCGGGGAGCTGTTTTTT. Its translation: CASSVAIFNTGELFF.

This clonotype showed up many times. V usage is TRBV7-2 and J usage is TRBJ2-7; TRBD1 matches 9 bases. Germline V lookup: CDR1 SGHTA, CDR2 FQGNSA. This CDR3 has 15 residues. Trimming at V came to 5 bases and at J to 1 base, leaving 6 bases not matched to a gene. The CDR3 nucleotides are TGTGCCAGCAGCCGGGCGGGACAGGGTTCCTACGAGCAGTACTTC. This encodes CASSRAGQGSYEQYF.

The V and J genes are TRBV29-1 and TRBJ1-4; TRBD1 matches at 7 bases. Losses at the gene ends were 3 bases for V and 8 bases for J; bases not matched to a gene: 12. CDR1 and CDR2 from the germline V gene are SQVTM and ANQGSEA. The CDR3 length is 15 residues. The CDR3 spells CSVDRGGGGEEKLFF. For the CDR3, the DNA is TGCAGCGTTGACCGAGGGGGAGGGGGCGAGGAAAAACTGTTTTTT.

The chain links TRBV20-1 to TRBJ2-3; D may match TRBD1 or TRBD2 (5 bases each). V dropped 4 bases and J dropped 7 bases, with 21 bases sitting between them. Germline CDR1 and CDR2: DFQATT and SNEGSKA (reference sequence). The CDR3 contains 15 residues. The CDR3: CSATSLSGWTYTQYF. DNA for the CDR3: TGCAGTGCTACGAGCCTAAGCGGATGGACATATACGCAGTATTTT.

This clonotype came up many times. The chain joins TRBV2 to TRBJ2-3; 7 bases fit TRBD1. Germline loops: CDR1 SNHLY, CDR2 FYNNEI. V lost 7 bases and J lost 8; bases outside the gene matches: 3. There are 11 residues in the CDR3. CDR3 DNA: TGTGCCAGCACAGGGGGTCCTACGCAGTATTTT. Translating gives CASTGGPTQYF. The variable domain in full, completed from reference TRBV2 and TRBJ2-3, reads EPEVTQTPSHQVTQMGQEVILRCVPISNHLYFYWYRQILGQKVEFLVSFYNNEISEKSEIFDDQFSVERPDGSNFTLKIRSTKLEDSAMYFCASTGGPTQYFGPGTRLTVL.

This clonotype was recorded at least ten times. The CDR3: CASSYSTLYYGYTF. CDR3 bases: TGTGCCAGCAGTTACTCGACTCTATATTATGGCTACACCTTC. The rearrangement joins TRBV6-5 to TRBJ1-2; D gene uncertain. Per germline, CDR1 MNHEY and CDR2 SVGAGI. This CDR3 comprises 14 residues. Trimming removed 0 bases at V and 5 bases at J, with 10 bases between.

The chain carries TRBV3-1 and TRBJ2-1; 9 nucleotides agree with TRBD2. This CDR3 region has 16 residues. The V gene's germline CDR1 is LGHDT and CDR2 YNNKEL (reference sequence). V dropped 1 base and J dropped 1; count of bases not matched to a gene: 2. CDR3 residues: CASSQGLAASYNEQFF. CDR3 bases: TGTGCCAGCAGCCAAGGACTAGCGGCATCCTACAATGAGCAGTTCTTC.